The 9 T cell receptor beta chains listed next were all sequenced from one sample in a study of shared T cell receptors in the human thymus. Generated by immunoSEQ multiplex PCR, the TCRdb table keeps only in-frame clones and is missing some. The sample holds roughly 710,000 clones, roughly 85% seen once. The same specimen was also included in a second study, on human thymus T cells.

The sequenced sample was thymocytes. All receptors derive from a girl under three years old with a congenital heart defect.

The chain has TRBV7-2 and TRBJ2-3; a possible D gene is TRBD2 (5 bases). The V end lost 1 base, the J end lost 4 bases, and 15 bases lay between the germline ends. The CDR3 loop spans 16 amino acids. The V gene's germline CDR1 is SGHTA and CDR2 FQGNSA. Here the CDR3 DNA reads TGTGCCAGCAGCTTAGAGGTGACCTCCGGGGCAGATACGCAGTATTTT. Translation: CASSLEVTSGADTQYF.

Comments on this clone: Other DNA sequences in this sample translate to the same CDR3. V and J are TRBV2 and TRBJ1-6; D unresolved. Germline V gives CDR1 SNHLY, CDR2 FYNNEI. The CDR3 totals 11 residues. Trimming took 9 bases from V and 13 from J, leaving 13 bases between them. For the CDR3, the DNA is TGTGCCAGAAAACATTTCTCCCCCCTCCACTTT. Translating it yields CARKHFSPLHF.

The rearrangement joins TRBV6-5 to TRBJ1-5; D possibly corresponds to TRBD1 (6 bases). This CDR3 has 14 amino acids. V lost 8 bases, J lost 1 base, and 12 bases lay in between. Per germline, CDR1 MNHEY and CDR2 SVGAGI. CDR3 residues: CASLLGQSNQPQHF. The CDR3 DNA follows: TGTGCCAGCCTCCTGGGACAAAGCAATCAGCCCCAGCATTTT.

The V gene is TRBV11-2, the J gene TRBJ2-1; 12 bases line up with TRBD2. V was clipped by 3 bases and J by 0 bases; unmatched bases: 9. The V gene's germline CDR1 is SGHAT and CDR2 FQNNGV. The CDR3 loop spans 19 amino acids. The CDR3 sequence is CASSLVRLAGGPSYNEQFF. The CDR3 DNA is TGTGCCAGCAGCTTGGTCCGGCTAGCGGGGGGGCCCTCCTACAATGAGCAGTTCTTC.

This chain joins TRBV7-6 and TRBJ2-2, with 7 positions matching TRBD2. This CDR3 has 18 residues. Germline V lookup: CDR1 SGHVS, CDR2 FNYEAQ. Losses at the gene ends were 5 bases for V and 7 bases for J; bases not matched to a gene: 19. The CDR3 DNA reads TGTGCCAGCAGCCGAATTGGGGGGACCAGCGGGGAAGACGGGGAGCTGTTTTTT. Its translation: CASSRIGGTSGEDGELFF.

The chain joins TRBV7-9 to TRBJ1-1; the match to TRBD1 covers 9 bases. CDR1 and CDR2 (germline): SEHNR, FQNEAQ (reference sequence). Losses at the gene ends were 6 bases for V and 0 bases for J; bases not matched to a gene: 8. This CDR3 has 16 residues. CDR3 sequence (DNA): TGTGCCAGCAGACGCGGGACAGGGAACATGAACACTGAAGCTTTCTTT. Translation gives CASRRGTGNMNTEAFF.

The chain employs TRBV5-4 and TRBJ2-3; TRBD2 agrees at 8 bases. CDR3 length: 16 residues. J lost 5 bases, V lost 2 bases, and 10 bases had no gene match. In germline, CDR1 is SGHNT, CDR2 YYREEE (reference sequence). Here the CDR3 reads CASSFSGGHGGDTQYF. In DNA, the CDR3 is TGTGCCAGCAGCTTCTCGGGGGGGCACGGTGGAGATACGCAGTATTTT.

This clone was seen a single time. The gene calls are TRBV28 and TRBJ1-2, with D maybe TRBD1 (5 bases). The CDR3 length is 17 residues. Trimming took off 6 bases at V and 4 bases at J, with 24 bases between the two ends. The germline gives CDR1 MDHEN, CDR2 SYDVKM. CDR3: CASSPFGVEWGIYGYTF. For the CDR3, the DNA is TGTGCCAGCAGCCCCTTTGGGGTGGAGTGGGGCATCTATGGCTACACCTTC.

The chain joins TRBV9 to TRBJ2-1; 9 nucleotides align to TRBD1. Germline V gene data show CDR1 as SGDLS and CDR2 as YYNGEE. The CDR3 covers 19 residues. V shed 3 bases, J shed 4 bases, and the junction held 17 bases outside the gene matches. CDR3 sequence reads: CASSGAPKATGGPYNEQFF. For the CDR3, the DNA is TGTGCCAGCAGCGGCGCCCCGAAGGCAACAGGGGGCCCATACAATGAGCAGTTCTTC.